This TCR beta chain was sequenced during a study of memory CD8 T cells in hepatitis C reinfection. Study context: Reinfection meant HCV RNA positivity after two negatives ≥60 days apart. Between 55 and 20 weeks before reinfection detection, pre-reinfection samples were drawn.

The assay was immunoSEQ multiplex PCR, and TCRdb's table has in-frame clones only and misses some. The sample lists 50,000 or so clones, about 90% occurring once. The J segment lost 2 bases and the V segment lost 5 bases, leaving 7 bases of the junction unmatched. Per the germline V gene, CDR1 is SGHTS and CDR2 is YDEGEE. The length of the CDR3 is 15 residues. The time point here: pre-reinfection, 55 to 20 weeks before reinfection detection. No in vitro expansion preceded TCR sequencing of the sorted cells. At all three reinfection time points, viable CD3+ CD8+ CD45RO- cells from a couple of donors served as controls.

Sequencing was performed on naive CD8+ T cells sorted from blood. The receptor's source is a man aged 18 to 35 with hepatitis C virus infection. The V and J genes are TRBV5-8 and TRBJ2-1, with 7 bases aligning to TRBD1. The DNA for the CDR3 is TGTGCCAGCAGAGGCATGGGACAGACCTACAATGAGCAGTTCTTC. Translation: CASRGMGQTYNEQFF.